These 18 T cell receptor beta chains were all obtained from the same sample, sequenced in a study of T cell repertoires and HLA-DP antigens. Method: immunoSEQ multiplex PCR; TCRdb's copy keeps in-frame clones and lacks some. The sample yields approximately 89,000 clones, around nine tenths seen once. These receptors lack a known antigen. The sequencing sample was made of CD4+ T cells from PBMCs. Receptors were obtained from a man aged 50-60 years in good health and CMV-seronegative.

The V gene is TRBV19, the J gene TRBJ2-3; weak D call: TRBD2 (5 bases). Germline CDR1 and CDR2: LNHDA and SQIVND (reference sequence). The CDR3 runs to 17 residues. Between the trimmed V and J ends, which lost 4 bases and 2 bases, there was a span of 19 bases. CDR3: CASSTNPGLTITDTQYF. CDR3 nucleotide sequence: TGTGCCAGTAGTACAAATCCAGGACTGACTATCACAGATACGCAGTATTTT.

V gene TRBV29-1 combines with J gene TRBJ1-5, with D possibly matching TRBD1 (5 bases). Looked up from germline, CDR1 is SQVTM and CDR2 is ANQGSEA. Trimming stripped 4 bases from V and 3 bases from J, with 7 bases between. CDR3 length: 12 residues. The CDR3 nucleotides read TGCAGCGTTGCGACAGACAATCAGCCCCAGCATTTT. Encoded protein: CSVATDNQPQHF.

For the CDR3, the DNA is TGTGCCTGGAGACGACCCCCAGATACGCAGTATTTT. This encodes CAWRRPPDTQYF. The chain has TRBV30 and TRBJ2-3; no clear D gene. Between the trimmed V and J ends, which lost 3 bases and 4 bases, there was a span of 8 bases. CDR1 is GTSNPN and CDR2 is SVGIG in the germline V gene (reference sequence). The CDR3 has 12 amino acids.

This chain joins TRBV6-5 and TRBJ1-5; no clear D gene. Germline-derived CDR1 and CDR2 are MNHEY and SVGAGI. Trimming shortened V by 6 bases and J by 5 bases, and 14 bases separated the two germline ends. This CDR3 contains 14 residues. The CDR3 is CASSQSGLYQPQHF. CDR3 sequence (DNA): TGTGCCAGCAGCCAGAGCGGGCTGTATCAGCCCCAGCATTTT.

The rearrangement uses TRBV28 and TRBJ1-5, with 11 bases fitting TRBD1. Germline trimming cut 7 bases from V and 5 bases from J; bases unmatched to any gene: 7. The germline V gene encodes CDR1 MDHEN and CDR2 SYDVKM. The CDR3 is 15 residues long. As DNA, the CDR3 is TGTGCCAGCACCGACGGGACAGGGGGAGATCAGCCCCAGCATTTT. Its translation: CASTDGTGGDQPQHF.

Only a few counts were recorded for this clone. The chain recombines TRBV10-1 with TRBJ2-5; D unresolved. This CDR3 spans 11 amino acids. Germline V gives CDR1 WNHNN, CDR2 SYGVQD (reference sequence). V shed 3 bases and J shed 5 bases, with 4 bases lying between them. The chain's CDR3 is CASSDFETQYF. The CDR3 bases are TGCGCCAGCAGTGATTTCGAGACCCAGTACTTC.

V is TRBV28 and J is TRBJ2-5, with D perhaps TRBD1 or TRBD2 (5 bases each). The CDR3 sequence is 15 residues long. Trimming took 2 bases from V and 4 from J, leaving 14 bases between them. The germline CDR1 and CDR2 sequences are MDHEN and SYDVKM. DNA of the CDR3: TGTGCCAGCAGTTTAGCCCGCGTGGGACGAGAGACCCAGTACTTC. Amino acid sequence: CASSLARVGRETQYF.

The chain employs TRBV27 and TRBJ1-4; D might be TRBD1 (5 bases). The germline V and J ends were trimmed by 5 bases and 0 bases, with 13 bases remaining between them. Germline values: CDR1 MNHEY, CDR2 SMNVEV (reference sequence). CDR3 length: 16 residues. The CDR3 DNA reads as TGTGCCAGCAGTAGACTTGTGGGACCAACTAATGAAAAACTGTTTTTT. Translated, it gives CASSRLVGPTNEKLFF.

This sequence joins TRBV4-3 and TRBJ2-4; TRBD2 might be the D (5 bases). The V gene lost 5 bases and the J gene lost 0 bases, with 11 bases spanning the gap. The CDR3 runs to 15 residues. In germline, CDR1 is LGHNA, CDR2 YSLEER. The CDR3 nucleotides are TGCGCCAGCAGCTCCGGGATCTTAGCCAAAAACATTCAGTACTTC. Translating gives CASSSGILAKNIQYF.

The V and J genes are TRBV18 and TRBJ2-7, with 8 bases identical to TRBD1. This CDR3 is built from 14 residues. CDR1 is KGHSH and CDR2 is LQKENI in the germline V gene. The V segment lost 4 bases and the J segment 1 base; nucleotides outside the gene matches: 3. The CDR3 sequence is CASSRQGTSYEQYF. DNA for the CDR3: TGTGCCAGCTCACGACAGGGGACTTCCTACGAGCAGTACTTC.

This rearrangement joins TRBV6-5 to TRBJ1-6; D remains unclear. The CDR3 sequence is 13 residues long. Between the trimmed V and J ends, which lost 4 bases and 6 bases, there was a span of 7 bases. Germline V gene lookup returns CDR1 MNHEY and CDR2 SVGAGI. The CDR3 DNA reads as TGTGCCAGCAGTTCGGGGTTTAATTCACCCCTCCACTTT. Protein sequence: CASSSGFNSPLHF.

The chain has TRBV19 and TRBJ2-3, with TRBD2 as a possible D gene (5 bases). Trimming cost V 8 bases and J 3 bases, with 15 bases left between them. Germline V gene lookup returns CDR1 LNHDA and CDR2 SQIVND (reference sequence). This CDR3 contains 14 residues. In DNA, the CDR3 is TGTGCCAGTTCCTCGGGGTTGGGAACAGATACGCAGTATTTT. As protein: CASSSGLGTDTQYF.

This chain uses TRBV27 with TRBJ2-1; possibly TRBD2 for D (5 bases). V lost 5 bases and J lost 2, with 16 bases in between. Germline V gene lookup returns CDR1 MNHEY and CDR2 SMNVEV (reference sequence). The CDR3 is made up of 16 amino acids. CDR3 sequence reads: CASSPERNIPYNEQFF. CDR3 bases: TGTGCCAGCAGTCCCGAGCGGAATATACCCTACAATGAGCAGTTCTTC.

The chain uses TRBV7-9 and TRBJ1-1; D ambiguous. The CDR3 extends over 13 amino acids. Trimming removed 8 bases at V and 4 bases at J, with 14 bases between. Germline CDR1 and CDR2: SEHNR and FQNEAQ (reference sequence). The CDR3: CASGPRPGTEAFF. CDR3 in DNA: TGTGCCAGCGGACCGCGGCCTGGCACTGAAGCTTTCTTT.

The CDR3 bases are TGTGCCAGCAGTGAAGCGGGGGGGAGCAATCAGCCCCAGCATTTT. Its translation: CASSEAGGSNQPQHF. V usage is TRBV6-1 and J usage is TRBJ1-5, with D possibly being TRBD1 (5 bases). CDR3 length: 15 amino acids. V dropped 0 bases and J dropped 1 base, with 7 bases sitting between them. Germline values: CDR1 MNHNS, CDR2 SASEGT.

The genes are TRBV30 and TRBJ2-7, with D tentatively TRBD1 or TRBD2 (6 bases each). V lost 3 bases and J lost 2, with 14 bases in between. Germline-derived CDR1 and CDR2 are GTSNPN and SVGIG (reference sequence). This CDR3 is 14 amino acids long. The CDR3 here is CAWRGHGGPYEQYF. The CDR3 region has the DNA TGTGCCTGGAGGGGACACGGGGGTCCCTACGAGCAGTACTTC. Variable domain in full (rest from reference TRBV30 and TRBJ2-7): SQTIHQWPATLVQPVGSPLSLECTVEGTSNPNLYWYRQAAGRGLQLLFYSVGIGQISSEVPQNLSASRPQDRQFILSSKKLLLSDSGFYLCAWRGHGGPYEQYFGPGTRLTVT.

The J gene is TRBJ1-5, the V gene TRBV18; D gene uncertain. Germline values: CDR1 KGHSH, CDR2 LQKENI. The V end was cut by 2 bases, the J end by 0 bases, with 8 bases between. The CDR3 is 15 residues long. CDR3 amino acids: CASSPGRLSNQPQHF. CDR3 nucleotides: TGTGCCAGCTCACCAGGACGGCTTAGCAATCAGCCCCAGCATTTT.

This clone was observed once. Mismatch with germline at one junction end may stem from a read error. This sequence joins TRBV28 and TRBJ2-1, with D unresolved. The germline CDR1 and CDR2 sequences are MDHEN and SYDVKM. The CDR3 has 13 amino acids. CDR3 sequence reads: CASSPSFYDEQFF. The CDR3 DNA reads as TGTGCCAGCAGTCCCTCTTTCTACGATGAGCAGTTCTTC.